Listed below are T cell receptor beta chains from one sample, sequenced in a study of blood T cell repertoires in COVID-19. The data were produced by immunoSEQ multiplex PCR, yet TCRdb's version contains in-frame clones alone and is incomplete. Of 150,000 to 200,000 clones in the sample, about 80% are singletons; the top ten hold approximately 7.6%. The sample comprised PBMCs or T cells enriched from blood (not recorded which). The receptors come from a man aged 35-49 years who had recovered from COVID-19. The CDR3 runs from the conserved cysteine through the conserved F or W.

TRBJ1-5 TRBV4-1 15 CASSQQVVIAQPQHF
TRBJ1-2 TRBV6-5 12 CASTSRTWGYTF
TRBJ1-2 TRBV11-2 15 CASNSIRDSPYGYTF
TRBJ2-3 TRBV5-1 15 CASSLDEYRGDTQYF
TRBJ1-4 TRBV5-1 15 CASSLGTVTNEKLFF
TRBJ2-2 TRBV7-9 14 CASSHRDYTGELFF
TRBJ2-1 TRBV7-9 12 CASSPPADMQFF
TRBJ1-2 TRBV6-6 14 CASIPERTGGGYTF
TRBJ2-3 TRBV7-2 17 CASSLVFGGGATDTQYF
TRBJ1-5 TRBV6-5 13 CASSPYSNQPQHF
TRBJ1-1 TRBV7-2 15 CASSTRQGTVTEAFF
TRBJ1-1 TRBV19 12 CASSIGVYQAFF
TRBJ1-6 TRBV19 15 CASTTGESYNSPLHF
TRBJ2-5 TRBV5-6 15 CASNRGQGRLETQYF
TRBJ2-2 TRBV11-2 14 CASSSGVGTGELFF
TRBJ1-1 TRBV15 13 CATSRVMTAEAFF
TRBJ1-2 TRBV6-5 12 CASADRAYGYTF